The 8 T cell receptor beta chains below were found in one sample sequenced in a study of T cells in localized non-small cell lung cancer. TCRdb's copy holds only in-frame clones and misses some; the assay was immunoSEQ multiplex PCR. The profile covers tens of thousands of clones, with 83% appearing a single time and approximately 8.6% taken by the ten largest. Sequences were derived from PBMCs, sampled before any cancer treatment. The origin of the receptors is a man aged 40-75 years with stage II lung adenocarcinoma.

This sequence joins TRBV11-2 and TRBJ2-7; the D gene is possibly TRBD2 (6 bases). Looked up from germline, CDR1 is SGHAT and CDR2 is FQNNGV. Trimming shortened V by 3 bases and J by 0 bases, and 15 bases separated the two germline ends. CDR3 length: 16 residues. CDR3 region: CASSFGGRGSSYEQYF. CDR3 nucleotide sequence: TGTGCCAGCAGCTTCGGGGGACGGGGGAGCTCCTACGAGCAGTACTTC.

CDR3 nucleotide sequence: TGTGCCAGCAGTTCCGGGGTCCGAAGGGGAGCTTTCTTT. It yields the protein CASSSGVRRGAFF. This chain joins TRBV28 and TRBJ1-1, with a tentative D call TRBD1 (5 bases). Looked up from germline, CDR1 is MDHEN and CDR2 is SYDVKM. V lost 4 bases to trimming and J lost 10 bases, with 16 bases between them. This CDR3 spans 13 amino acids.

The V call is TRBV19, the J call TRBJ2-7; tentative D call: TRBD1 (5 bases). Germline assignment: CDR1 LNHDA and CDR2 SQIVND (reference sequence). The CDR3 spans 15 residues. V was shortened by 3 bases and J by 3 bases, with 15 bases between the two germline ends. The CDR3 DNA is TGTGCCAGTAGTATTGGAGACCCCAGGGTCTACGAGCAGTACTTC. Translation gives CASSIGDPRVYEQYF. Drawing the rest from reference TRBV19 and TRBJ2-7, the complete variable domain is DGGITQSPKYLFRKEGQNVTLSCEQNLNHDAMYWYRQDPGQGLRLIYYSQIVNDFQKGDIAEGYSVSREKKESFPLTVTSAQKNPTAFYLCASSIGDPRVYEQYFGPGTRLTVT.

This clone has just one count. The chain couples TRBV5-1 to TRBJ2-1, with D perhaps TRBD1 (5 bases). The CDR3 runs to 15 residues. Trimming removed 0 bases at V and 4 bases at J, with 11 bases between. Germline V gene data show CDR1 as SGHRS and CDR2 as YFSETQ. CDR3: CASSLEGAQYNEQFF. CDR3 bases: TGCGCCAGCAGCTTGGAAGGGGCGCAATACAATGAGCAGTTCTTC.

This clone was seen a few times. J is TRBJ1-2 and V is TRBV11-2; 9 bases align to TRBD1. CDR3 length equals 15 residues. With 2 bases clipped from V and 4 bases from J, the junction kept 5 bases outside the gene matches. The V gene's germline CDR1 is SGHAT and CDR2 FQNNGV. CDR3 coding DNA: TGTGCCAGCAGCTTAAGGGTGACAGGGGGCTATGGCTACACCTTC. It encodes CASSLRVTGGYGYTF.

V gene TRBV19 combines with J gene TRBJ1-4; 7 nucleotides match TRBD1. The CDR3 runs to 15 residues. The germline V gene has CDR1 LNHDA and CDR2 SQIVND (reference sequence). V was clipped by 1 base and J by 8 bases; unmatched bases: 7. The CDR3: CASSIGDRVQEKLFF. The CDR3 DNA follows: TGTGCCAGTAGTATAGGAGACAGGGTACAAGAAAAACTGTTTTTT.

This chain joins TRBV11-3 and TRBJ2-7; D may be TRBD2 (5 bases). Germline V gene sequence: CDR1 SGHNT, CDR2 YENEEA. This CDR3 is 14 amino acids long. V was cut by 1 base and J by 3 bases, with 10 bases left in between. Here the CDR3 reads CASSLGPEVYEQYF. CDR3 DNA: TGTGCCAGCAGCTTAGGACCGGAGGTCTACGAGCAGTACTTC.

This sequence joins TRBV6-4 and TRBJ2-3; 11 bases match TRBD2. The CDR3 has 14 residues. The germline V gene has CDR1 MRHNA and CDR2 SNTAGT. Trimming removed 11 bases from V and 2 bases from J; junction bases left unmatched: 6. CDR3 bases: TGTGCCGCCAGACTAGCGGGGTACACAGATACGCAGTATTTT. The encoded protein is CAARLAGYTDTQYF.